Shown below are 4 T cell receptor beta chains from a single sample sequenced in a study of T cells in tuberculosis. Clones were read by immunoSEQ multiplex PCR, and TCRdb kept only the in-frame ones, dropping some. The top ten clones hold approximately 8.5% of a sample with some 25,000 clones, nearly 97% of them seen once. The sample consisted of PBMCs. These receptors originate from a donor aged 10-30 years with latent tuberculosis or without tuberculosis infection.

The chain is built from TRBV6-5 and TRBJ2-5; 8 bases are a match to TRBD1. Germline assignment: CDR1 MNHEY and CDR2 SVGAGI. The CDR3 is 11 residues long. CDR3 in DNA: TGTGCTGCAGGGGGCGGGGAGACCCAGTACTTC. This codes for CAAGGGETQYF.

This chain connects TRBV14 to TRBJ2-2; D may be TRBD1 (5 bases). Trimming left V 5 bases short and J 5 bases short, with 12 bases between. This CDR3 comprises 14 residues. Germline V gene lookup returns CDR1 SGHDN and CDR2 FVKESK. The CDR3 sequence is CASSARVVTGELFF. The CDR3 DNA sequence: TGTGCCAGCAGCGCCAGGGTAGTGACCGGGGAGCTGTTTTTT.

The rearrangement joins TRBV6-4 to TRBJ2-5; possible D gene TRBD2, 5 bases. The CDR3 runs 14 residues. Trimming pared 0 bases from V and 5 bases from J, leaving 10 bases between. The V gene's germline CDR1 is MRHNA and CDR2 SNTAGT. The CDR3 DNA reads TGTGCCAGCAGTGACTCGTCGGAGGCGGAGACCCAGTACTTC. Translation gives CASSDSSEAETQYF.

This chain links TRBV4-2 with TRBJ1-4, with a possible D match to TRBD1 (6 bases). Trimming removed 0 bases from V and 10 bases from J, with 24 bases in between. The CDR3 is made up of 18 amino acids. Germline V CDR1 and CDR2: LGHNA, YNFKEQ. CDR3 nucleotides: TGTGCCAGCAGCCAAGACGAAGCATCAGGGGTCCGGAGAGGAAAACTGTTTTTT. Translating gives CASSQDEASGVRRGKLFF.